One sample yielded the 25 T cell receptor beta chains listed below, sequenced in a study of CD4+ T cells in melanoma. The protocol was immunoSEQ multiplex PCR, while the TCRdb copy is restricted to in-frame clones and leaves out a portion. The sample includes about 7,100 clones, roughly 47% of them seen just once. Sequencing used cells from a culture (not recorded whether cultured in vitro). The receptors derive from a human donor with melanoma.

This chain links TRBV6-1 with TRBJ1-1; D gene unclear. The CDR3 totals 13 residues. V shed 6 bases and J shed 6 bases, with 14 bases lying between them. The germline V gene encodes CDR1 MNHNS and CDR2 SASEGT. The CDR3 DNA reads as TGTGCCAGCAGATCGAGGGATGCAGCTGAAGCTTTCTTT. It yields the protein CASRSRDAAEAFF.

CDR3 sequence: CASSLGMSGNTIYF. Written as DNA, the CDR3 is TGTGCCAGCAGCTTGGGGATGTCTGGAAACACCATATATTTT. The V call is TRBV7-6, the J call TRBJ1-3; D is unresolved. CDR3 length equals 14 residues. The germline V gene encodes CDR1 SGHVS and CDR2 FNYEAQ. V was trimmed by 3 bases and J by 1 base, leaving 7 bases between them.

The chain has TRBV29-1 and TRBJ2-1; no clear D. V lost 7 bases, J lost 13 bases, and 20 bases lay in between. This CDR3 contains 12 residues. Germline V gene sequence: CDR1 SQVTM, CDR2 ANQGSEA. The CDR3 region has the DNA TGCAGCGCATTAGACTGGGCAGTCGTTCAGTTCTTC. Translated: CSALDWAVVQFF.

The chain combines TRBV11-2 with TRBJ2-3; D tentatively reads TRBD1 or TRBD2 (5 bases each). The CDR3 totals 15 residues. V was trimmed by 8 bases and J by 6 bases, leaving 21 bases between them. CDR1 is SGHAT and CDR2 is FQNNGV in the germline V gene. CDR3 residues: CASASTRAGTDTQYF. The DNA of the CDR3 is TGTGCCAGCGCCTCAACCAGGGCAGGGACGGATACGCAGTATTTT. Filled out from reference TRBV11-2 and TRBJ2-3, the complete variable domain reads EAGVAQSPRYKIIEKRQSVAFWCNPISGHATLYWYQQILGQGPKLLIQFQNNGVVDDSQLPKDRFSAERLKGVDSTLKIQPAKLEDSAVYLCASASTRAGTDTQYFGPGTRLTVL.

This clone was detected only a few times. V gene TRBV14 combines with J gene TRBJ1-1, with D maybe TRBD1 (5 bases). This CDR3 comprises 13 residues. Between the trimmed V and J ends, which lost 6 bases and 8 bases, there was a span of 16 bases. Germline loops: CDR1 SGHDN, CDR2 FVKESK. CDR3 DNA sequence: TGTGCCAGCAGACCGGGACCGCTTGGGGAAGCTTTCTTT. Translated: CASRPGPLGEAFF.

This clone appeared a single time. This chain uses TRBV4-2 with TRBJ2-5, with 16 positions matching TRBD2. Trimming cost V 4 bases and J 5 bases; bases outside gene matches: 7. Germline assignment: CDR1 LGHNA and CDR2 YNFKEQ. The CDR3 has 17 residues. The CDR3 reads CASSPGTSGGAWETQYF. In nucleotides, the CDR3 is TGTGCCAGCAGCCCCGGGACTAGCGGGGGGGCGTGGGAGACCCAGTACTTC.

The chain is built from TRBV5-1 and TRBJ2-2; D call uncertain. The CDR3 is 14 residues long. Germline V gene data show CDR1 as SGHRS and CDR2 as YFSETQ. V was pared by 1 base and J by 3 bases, with 7 bases between. The CDR3 DNA is TGCGCCAGCAGCTTGAACAGCGACACCGGGGAGCTGTTTTTT. Amino acids: CASSLNSDTGELFF.

J is TRBJ2-3 and V is TRBV5-4, with 11 bases lining up with TRBD2. With V trimmed by 4 bases and J by 4 bases, 2 bases remained unmatched. Germline CDR1 and CDR2: SGHNT and YYREEE (reference sequence). The CDR3 has 14 amino acids. CDR3 nucleotides: TGTGCCAGCAGCCTAGCGGGGGGATCAGATACGCAGTATTTT. Protein product: CASSLAGGSDTQYF. The full variable domain, rest sourced from reference TRBV5-4 and TRBJ2-3, is ETGVTQSPTHLIKTRGQQVTLRCSSQSGHNTVSWYQQALGQGPQFIFQYYREEENGRGNFPPRFSGLQFPNYSSELNVNALELDDSALYLCASSLAGGSDTQYFGPGTRLTVL.

The gene calls are TRBV4-2 and TRBJ2-3, with 10 bases that match TRBD1. Losses at the gene ends were 6 bases for V and 6 bases for J; bases not matched to a gene: 12. Germline CDR1 is LGHNA and CDR2 is YNFKEQ. The CDR3 is made up of 16 amino acids. The CDR3: CASSLRQGASLDTQYF. The CDR3, as DNA: TGTGCCAGCAGTCTTAGACAGGGGGCGAGTTTGGATACGCAGTATTTT.

This rearrangement joins TRBV11-3 to TRBJ2-7; 7 nucleotides align to TRBD2. The germline V gene encodes CDR1 SGHNT and CDR2 YENEEA. V gave up 4 bases and J gave up 2 bases; unmatched junction bases: 5. The CDR3 length is 14 residues. The CDR3 loop reads CASSSGLPPYEQYF. DNA for the CDR3: TGTGCCAGCAGCTCGGGACTACCCCCCTACGAGCAGTACTTC.

J is TRBJ2-3 and V is TRBV6-5; possibly TRBD2 for D (6 bases). Trimming took off 3 bases at V and 6 bases at J, with 13 bases between the two ends. The CDR3 length is 14 residues. The germline gives CDR1 MNHEY, CDR2 SVGAGI. The CDR3: CASSYGGSRDTQYF. The CDR3 DNA sequence: TGTGCCAGCAGTTATGGGGGGAGTAGGGATACGCAGTATTTT.

The chain carries TRBV19 and TRBJ2-7; a weak D match, TRBD1 (6 bases). The CDR3 loop spans 12 amino acids. CDR1 LNHDA and CDR2 SQIVND come from the germline V gene (reference sequence). V was trimmed by 8 bases and J by 2 bases, leaving 10 bases between them. The CDR3 nucleotides read TGTGCCAGTTCCGGACAGACCTACGAGCAGTACTTC. It translates to CASSGQTYEQYF.

In DNA, the CDR3 is TGTGCCAGCAGCCGGTATGGGGCCGCTTCGGCGACTAATGAAAAACTGTTTTTT. Its translation: CASSRYGAASATNEKLFF. V usage is TRBV5-6 and J usage is TRBJ1-4; the D gene is possibly TRBD1 (5 bases). CDR1 SGHDT and CDR2 YYEEEE come from the germline V gene. The CDR3 has 18 residues. Trimming stripped 4 bases from V and 2 bases from J, with 21 bases between.

The chain is built from TRBV30 and TRBJ2-1, with TRBD2 as a possible D gene (5 bases). The CDR3 loop spans 14 amino acids. CDR1 is GTSNPN and CDR2 is SVGIG in the germline V gene (reference sequence). V was pared by 1 base and J by 7 bases, with 14 bases between. Here the CDR3 reads CAWSAGSVLNEQFF. CDR3 nucleotide sequence: TGTGCCTGGAGTGCGGGGTCGGTCTTAAATGAGCAGTTCTTC.

The J gene is TRBJ2-7, the V gene TRBV30; a possible D gene is TRBD1 (6 bases). The CDR3 totals 11 residues. V gave up 2 bases and J gave up 9 bases, with 11 bases separating them. Germline V gene data show CDR1 as GTSNPN and CDR2 as SVGIG (reference sequence). CDR3 sequence reads: CAWSTRGRQYF. For the CDR3, the DNA is TGTGCCTGGAGTACTAGGGGGAGGCAGTACTTC.

This clone was detected only a few times. The CDR3 reads CASRREQDVTQYF. For the CDR3, the DNA is TGCGCCAGCAGACGTGAGCAGGACGTGACCCAGTACTTC. This chain uses TRBV5-1 with TRBJ2-5; D is uncertain. This CDR3 has 13 residues. Germline values: CDR1 SGHRS, CDR2 YFSETQ. Deletions cut 5 bases from V and 7 bases from J, with 15 bases between.

The rearrangement links TRBV4-1 to TRBJ1-5; D might be TRBD1 (5 bases). The CDR3 loop spans 16 amino acids. Germline V lookup: CDR1 MGHRA, CDR2 YSYEKL. V was cut by 0 bases and J by 4 bases, with 13 bases left in between. The chain's CDR3 is CASSQDKRGSNQPQHF. The CDR3 DNA follows: TGCGCCAGCAGCCAAGATAAGAGGGGAAGTAATCAGCCCCAGCATTTT.

This chain links TRBV5-6 with TRBJ1-2, with no clear D. V lost 1 base and J lost 3, with 7 bases in between. The CDR3 sequence is 13 residues long. Germline V gene lookup returns CDR1 SGHDT and CDR2 YYEEEE. The CDR3: CASSLLGDYGYTF. CDR3 nucleotide sequence: TGTGCCAGCAGCTTGTTGGGAGACTATGGCTACACCTTC.

This clone was observed once. The chain uses TRBV27 and TRBJ1-2, with 8 bases aligning to TRBD1. J was trimmed by 8 bases and V by 0 bases; bases with no gene match: 14. Germline loops: CDR1 MNHEY, CDR2 SMNVEV (reference sequence). The CDR3 loop spans 17 amino acids. The CDR3, as DNA: TGTGCCAGCAGTTTATCCGGCCTCCACAGGGGGAAAGGAGGCTACACCTTC. Its translation: CASSLSGLHRGKGGYTF.

The chain couples TRBV4-1 to TRBJ2-2; 9 bases align to TRBD1. Trimming cost V 7 bases and J 5 bases; bases outside gene matches: 8. Germline V lookup: CDR1 MGHRA, CDR2 YSYEKL. CDR3 length: 15 residues. The CDR3 reads CASTIPGTGTGELFF. In DNA form, the CDR3 reads TGCGCCAGCACGATCCCCGGGACAGGGACCGGGGAGCTGTTTTTT.

The table lists this clone with a count of one. The rearrangement uses TRBV9 and TRBJ1-2; possible D gene TRBD1, 5 bases. The CDR3 totals 16 residues. Germline values: CDR1 SGDLS, CDR2 YYNGEE. V lost 0 bases, J lost 2 bases, and 14 bases lay in between. The CDR3 here is CASSVAAGEWNYGYTF. CDR3 sequence (DNA): TGTGCCAGCAGCGTAGCTGCGGGGGAATGGAACTATGGCTACACCTTC.

The rearrangement links TRBV6-1 to TRBJ2-7; 8 nucleotides match TRBD2. CDR3 size: 14 residues. V shed 11 bases and J 6 bases; nucleotides not matched to a gene: 15. Germline CDR1 is MNHNS and CDR2 is SASEGT. CDR3 sequence (DNA): TGTGCCGGGCGAATCGGGGGGGCCGGCGGCGAGCAGTACTTC. It specifies CAGRIGGAGGEQYF.

The chain carries TRBV30 and TRBJ1-5; 9 bases agree with TRBD1. The junction had 2 bases not matched to a gene; V was cut back by 1 base and J by 7 bases. The CDR3 is 13 residues long. The germline gives CDR1 GTSNPN, CDR2 SVGIG (reference sequence). CDR3 nucleotides: TGTGCCTGGAGTGACAGGGGGCGCCAGCCCCAGCATTTT. This gives the protein CAWSDRGRQPQHF.

The genes are TRBV7-9 and TRBJ2-2; 8 bases map to TRBD1. V was pared by 5 bases and J by 5 bases, with 7 bases of the junction left unmatched. The CDR3 runs 15 residues. The germline V gene has CDR1 SEHNR and CDR2 FQNEAQ (reference sequence). The CDR3 coding sequence is TGTGCCAGCAGCCTACGACAGGGGTGGACCGGGGAGCTGTTTTTT. This encodes CASSLRQGWTGELFF.

The chain recombines TRBV12-5 with TRBJ1-3; 7 bases fit TRBD1. Germline CDR1 LGHNT, CDR2 FRNRAP. The CDR3 covers 15 residues. V was pared by 7 bases and J by 4 bases, with 10 bases of the junction left unmatched. The CDR3: CASADTGVFGNTIYF. CDR3 DNA: TGTGCTAGTGCCGATACAGGGGTCTTCGGAAACACCATATATTTT.